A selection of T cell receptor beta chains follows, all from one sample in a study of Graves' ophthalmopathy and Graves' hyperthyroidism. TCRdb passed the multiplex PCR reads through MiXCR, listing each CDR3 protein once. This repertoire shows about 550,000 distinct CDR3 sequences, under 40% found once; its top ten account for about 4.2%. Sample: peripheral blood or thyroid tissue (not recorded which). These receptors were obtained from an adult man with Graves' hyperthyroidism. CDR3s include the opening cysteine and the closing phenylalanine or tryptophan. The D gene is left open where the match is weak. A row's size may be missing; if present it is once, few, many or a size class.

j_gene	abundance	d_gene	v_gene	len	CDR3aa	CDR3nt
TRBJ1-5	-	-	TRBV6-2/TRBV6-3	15	CASSEIWQGVEPQHF	TGTGCCAGCAGTGAGATCTGGCAGGGTGTTGAGCCCCAGCATTTT
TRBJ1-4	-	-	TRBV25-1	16	CASSEMVTDTNEKLFF	TGTGCCAGCAGCGAAATGGTAACAGATACTAATGAAAAACTGTTTTTT
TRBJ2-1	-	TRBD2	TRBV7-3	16	CASSSWTSGGEDEQFF	TGTGCCAGCAGCTCCTGGACTAGCGGGGGGGAAGATGAGCAGTTCTTC
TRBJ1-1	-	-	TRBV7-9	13	CASSQVGETEAFF	TGCGCCAGCAGCCAAGTTGGGGAGACTGAAGCTTTCTTT
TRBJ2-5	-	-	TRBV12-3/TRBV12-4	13	CASWDGGGKTQYF	TGTGCCAGCTGGGACGGGGGCGGAAAGACCCAGTACTTC
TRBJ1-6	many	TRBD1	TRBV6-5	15	CASRGTGSYNSPLHF	TGTGCCAGCAGAGGGACAGGCTCCTATAATTCACCCCTCCACTTT
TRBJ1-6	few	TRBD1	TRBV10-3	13	CAIAGTGDSPLHF	TGTGCCATCGCCGGGACAGGGGATTCACCCCTCCACTTT
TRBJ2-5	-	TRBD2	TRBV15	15	CATSRVAGGLKTQYF	TGTGCCACCAGCAGAGTGGCGGGAGGGCTCAAGACCCAGTACTTC
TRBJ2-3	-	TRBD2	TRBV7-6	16	CASSLGAGGRTDTQYF	TGTGCCAGCAGCTTAGGGGCGGGGGGCCGCACAGATACGCAGTATTTT
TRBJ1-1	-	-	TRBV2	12	CASNWDNTEAFF	TGTGCCAGCAATTGGGATAACACTGAAGCTTTCTTT
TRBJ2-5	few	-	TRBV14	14	CASSQMYSQETQYF	TGTGCCAGCAGCCAAATGTACAGCCAAGAGACCCAGTACTTC
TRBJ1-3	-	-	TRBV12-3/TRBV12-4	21	CASSEAVQDRGLLRSGNTIYF	TGTGCCAGCAGTGAAGCAGTGCAGGATCGGGGGCTCCTTCGCTCTGGAAACACCATATATTTT
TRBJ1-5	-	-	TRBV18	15	CASSPRGRSNQPQHF	TGTGCCAGCTCACCGAGGGGTAGGAGCAATCAGCCCCAGCATTTT
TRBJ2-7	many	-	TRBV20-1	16	CSARLDNGVFSYEQYF	TGCAGTGCTAGATTGGACAACGGAGTGTTTAGCTACGAGCAGTACTTC
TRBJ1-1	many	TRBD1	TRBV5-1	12	CASSWDSTEAFF	TGTGCCAGCAGCTGGGACAGTACTGAAGCTTTCTTT
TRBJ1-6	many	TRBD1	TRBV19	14	CASSPTGEISPLHF	TGTGCCAGTAGTCCTACAGGGGAGATATCACCCCTCCACTTT
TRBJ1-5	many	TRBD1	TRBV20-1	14	CSAKGQGVNQPQHF	TGCAGTGCGAAGGGACAGGGGGTAAATCAGCCCCAGCATTTT
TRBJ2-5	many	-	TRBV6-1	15	CASKLAGFTGETQYF	TGTGCCAGCAAGCTAGCAGGGTTTACCGGAGAGACCCAGTACTTC
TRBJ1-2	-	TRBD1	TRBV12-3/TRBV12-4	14	CASNPTGGAGGYTF	TGTGCCAGCAACCCGACAGGGGGCGCCGGTGGCTACACCTTC
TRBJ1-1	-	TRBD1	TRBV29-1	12	CSVQGSPTEAFF	TGCAGCGTACAGGGGTCCCCCACTGAAGCTTTCTTT
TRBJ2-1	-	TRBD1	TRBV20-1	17	CSARVSGGRNSYNEQFF	TGCAGTGCTAGAGTTTCAGGGGGACGAAACTCCTACAATGAGCAGTTCTTC
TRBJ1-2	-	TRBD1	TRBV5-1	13	CASSLEGQGGYTF	TGCGCCAGCAGCTTGGAGGGACAGGGTGGCTACACCTTC
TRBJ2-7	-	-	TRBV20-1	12	CSAREDPYEQYF	TGCAGTGCTAGAGAGGATCCGTACGAGCAGTACTTC
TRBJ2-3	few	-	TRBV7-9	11	CASSSGHTQYF	TGTGCCAGCAGCTCAGGTCATACGCAGTATTTT
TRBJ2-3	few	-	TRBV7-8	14	CASSLQESTDTQYF	TGTGCCAGCAGCTTACAAGAAAGCACAGATACGCAGTATTTT
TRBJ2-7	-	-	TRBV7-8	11	CASRLQYEQYF	TGTGCCAGCAGACTACAGTACGAGCAGTACTTC
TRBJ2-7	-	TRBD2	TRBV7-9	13	CASSVLAKNEQYF	TGTGCCAGCAGCGTACTAGCGAAAAACGAGCAGTACTTC
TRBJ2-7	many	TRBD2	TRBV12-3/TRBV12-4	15	CASSTPGRGDYEQYF	TGTGCCAGCAGTACCCCGGGGAGGGGAGACTACGAGCAGTACTTC
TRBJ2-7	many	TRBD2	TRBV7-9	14	CASSHGLASYEQYF	TGTGCCAGCAGTCACGGACTAGCTTCCTACGAGCAGTACTTC
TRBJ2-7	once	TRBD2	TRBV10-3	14	CAITTSGRAREQYF	TGTGCCATCACGACTAGCGGGAGGGCCCGCGAGCAGTACTTC
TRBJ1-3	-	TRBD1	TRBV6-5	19	CASSYSPRQGSHFGNTIYF	TGTGCCAGCAGTTATTCCCCTCGACAGGGCAGTCACTTTGGAAACACCATATATTTT
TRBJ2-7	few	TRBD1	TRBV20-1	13	CSAAGTGGYEQYF	TGCAGTGCTGCCGGGACAGGGGGGTACGAGCAGTACTTC
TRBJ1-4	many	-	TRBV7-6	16	CASSLAPPGTNEKLFF	TGTGCCAGCAGCTTAGCGCCCCCAGGGACTAATGAAAAACTGTTTTTT
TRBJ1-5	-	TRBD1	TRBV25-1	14	CYRGTAYSNQPQHF	TGTTACAGGGGGACAGCGTATAGCAATCAGCCCCAGCATTTT
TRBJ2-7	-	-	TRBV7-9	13	CASSFRGDYEQYF	TGTGCCAGCAGCTTTAGGGGGGACTACGAGCAGTACTTC
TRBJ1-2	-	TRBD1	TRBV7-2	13	CASSHRQGLGYTF	TGTGCCAGCAGCCACCGACAGGGCTTGGGCTACACCTTC
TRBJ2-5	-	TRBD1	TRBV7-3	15	CASSRGTGYQETQYF	TGTGCCAGCAGCCGTGGGACAGGGTATCAAGAGACCCAGTACTTC
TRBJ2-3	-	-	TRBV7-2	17	CASSLAAPARGEDTQYF	TGTGCCAGCAGCTTAGCTGCCCCTGCCCGAGGAGAGGATACGCAGTATTTT
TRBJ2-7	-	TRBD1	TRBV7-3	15	CASSSHRDRWGEQYF	TGTGCCAGCAGCTCCCACCGGGACAGGTGGGGCGAGCAGTACTTC
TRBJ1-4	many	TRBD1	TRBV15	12	CATGQGGEKLFF	TGTGCCACCGGACAGGGAGGTGAAAAACTGTTTTTT
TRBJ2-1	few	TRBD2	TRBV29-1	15	CSVEGWASGYNEQFF	TGCAGCGTTGAAGGTTGGGCTAGCGGGTACAATGAGCAGTTCTTC
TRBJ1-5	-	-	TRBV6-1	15	CASRLGVEGDQPQHF	TGTGCCAGCAGACTAGGCGTGGAGGGCGATCAGCCCCAGCATTTT
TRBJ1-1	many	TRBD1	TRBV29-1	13	CSAWTGGGAEAFF	TGCAGCGCTTGGACAGGGGGAGGGGCTGAAGCTTTCTTT
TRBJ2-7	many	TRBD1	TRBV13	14	CASRYGTVSYEQYF	TGTGCCAGCAGATACGGGACAGTCTCCTACGAGCAGTACTTC
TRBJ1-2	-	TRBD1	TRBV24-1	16	CATSDTRDRGPTGYTF	TGTGCCACCAGTGATACCCGGGACAGGGGCCCTACGGGCTACACCTTC
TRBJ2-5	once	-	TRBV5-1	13	CASSPPDQETQYF	TGCGCCAGCAGCCCACCGGACCAAGAGACCCAGTACTTC
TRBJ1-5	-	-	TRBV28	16	CASSNLGGFGNQPQHF	TGTGCCAGCAGCAATCTCGGGGGTTTCGGCAATCAGCCCCAGCATTTT
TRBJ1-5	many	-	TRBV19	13	CASSITGAQPQHF	TGTGCCAGTAGTATCACGGGGGCTCAGCCCCAGCATTTT
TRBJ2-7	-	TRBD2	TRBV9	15	CASSGSSGGVYEQYF	TGTGCCAGCAGCGGTTCTAGCGGGGGCGTCTACGAGCAGTACTTC
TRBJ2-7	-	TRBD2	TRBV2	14	CASSVSGGGYEQYF	TGTGCCAGCAGTGTAAGCGGGGGGGGCTACGAGCAGTACTTC
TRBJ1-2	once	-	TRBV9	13	CASSVGGGDGYTF	TGTGCCAGCAGCGTCGGCGGGGGGGATGGCTACACCTTC
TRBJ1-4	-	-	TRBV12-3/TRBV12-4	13	CASSVAGGEKLFF	TGTGCCAGCAGTGTAGCGGGAGGAGAAAAACTGTTTTTT
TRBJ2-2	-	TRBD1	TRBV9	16	CASSDDSGGRVGELFF	TGTGCCAGCAGCGACGACTCAGGGGGCAGGGTCGGGGAGCTGTTTTTT